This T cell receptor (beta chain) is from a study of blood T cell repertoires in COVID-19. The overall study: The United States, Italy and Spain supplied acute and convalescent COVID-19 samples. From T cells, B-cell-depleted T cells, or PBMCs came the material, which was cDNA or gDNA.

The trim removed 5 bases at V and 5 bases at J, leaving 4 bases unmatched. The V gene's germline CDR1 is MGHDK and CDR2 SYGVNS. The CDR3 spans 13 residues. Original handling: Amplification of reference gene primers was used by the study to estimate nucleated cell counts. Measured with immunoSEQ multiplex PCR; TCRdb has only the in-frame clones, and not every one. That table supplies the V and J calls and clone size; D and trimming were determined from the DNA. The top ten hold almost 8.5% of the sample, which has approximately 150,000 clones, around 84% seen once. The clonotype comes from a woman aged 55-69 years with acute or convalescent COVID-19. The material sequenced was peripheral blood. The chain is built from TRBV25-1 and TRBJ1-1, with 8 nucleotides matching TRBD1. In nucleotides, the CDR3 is TGTGCCAGCAGTCAGGGGGCGAGGACTGAAGCTTTCTTT. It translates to CASSQGARTEAFF.